The text below deals with one T cell receptor (beta chain). Its antigen is unidentified. These data belong to a study of shared clonotypes between healthy human individuals. Study-wide results and caveats: Of the naive CD4 clonotypes, around 5% were shared across a handful of donors.

TCRdb's copy holds only in-frame clones and misses some; the assay was immunoSEQ multiplex PCR. The sample lists 2 million to 2.5 million clones, around 92% occurring once. CD4+ cells were split into CD45RA+ naive and CD45RA-negative memory subsets. CDR3 length equals 14 residues. After removal of 5 bases from V and 7 bases from J, the junction contained 7 bases not matched to a gene. Looked up from germline, CDR1 is SGDLS and CDR2 is YYNGEE. Material for sequencing was naive CD4+ T cells from PBMCs. As to subset: CD45RA+ positively selected. The clonotype was recovered from a man younger than 35 in good health. Some clones in this sample may be carry-over from other donors' samples. This chain links TRBV9 with TRBJ2-1; 9 bases map to TRBD2. CDR3 sequence: CASSSSGTGNEQFF. The DNA of the CDR3 is TGTGCCAGCAGTTCTAGCGGGACGGGGAATGAGCAGTTCTTC.